This T cell receptor (beta chain) was obtained from a study of post-analysis software for immune sequencing data. Study-wide points: There was significantly lower normalized Chao1 diversity in multiple sclerosis patients than in controls. Patients showed TRBV5-6, TRBV5-1 and TRBV20-1 among five TRBV segments more frequent than in controls.

This clonotype was counted only a few times. Its target is not known. This CDR3 is built from 15 residues. V was trimmed by 2 bases and J by 0 bases, leaving 5 bases between them. Germline V gene data show CDR1 as KGHSH and CDR2 as LQKENI. Unique molecular identifiers were carried by the TCR beta cDNA libraries. Starting from approximately 0.95 to 9.8 million T cells, the study yielded 450,000 to 500,000 cDNA molecules. TCRdb re-analysed the PCR reads in MiXCR, keeping a single row per CDR3 protein. The sample yields 800,000 to 950,000 distinct CDR3 sequences, under 70% seen once. The source of this sequence is a girl aged 10 to 17 with multiple sclerosis. What was sequenced was blood. The chain joins TRBV18 to TRBJ2-6; no definite D call. Here the CDR3 reads CASSPFSSGANVLTF. The DNA for the CDR3 is TGTGCCAGCTCACCATTTAGCTCTGGGGCCAACGTCCTGACTTTC.